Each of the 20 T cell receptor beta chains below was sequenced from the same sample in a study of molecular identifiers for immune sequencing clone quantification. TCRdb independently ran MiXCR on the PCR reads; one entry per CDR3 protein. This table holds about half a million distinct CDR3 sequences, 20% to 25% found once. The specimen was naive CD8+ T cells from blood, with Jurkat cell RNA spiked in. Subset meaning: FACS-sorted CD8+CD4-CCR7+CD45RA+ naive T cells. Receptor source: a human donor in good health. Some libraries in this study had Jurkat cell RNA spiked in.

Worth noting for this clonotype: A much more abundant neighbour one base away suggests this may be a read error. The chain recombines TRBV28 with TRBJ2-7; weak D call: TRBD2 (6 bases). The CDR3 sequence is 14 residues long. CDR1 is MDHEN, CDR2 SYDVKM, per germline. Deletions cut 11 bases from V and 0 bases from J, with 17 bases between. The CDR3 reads CAGNSGTPSYEQYF. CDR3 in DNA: TGTGCCGGCAACTCCGGGACTCCCTCCTACGAGCAGTACTTC.

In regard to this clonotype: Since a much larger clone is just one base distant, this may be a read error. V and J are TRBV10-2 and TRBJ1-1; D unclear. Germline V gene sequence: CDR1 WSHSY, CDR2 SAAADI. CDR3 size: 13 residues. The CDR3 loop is CASSVSPNTETFF. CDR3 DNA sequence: TGCGCCAGCAGTGTGTCCCCGAACACTGAAACTTTCTTT.

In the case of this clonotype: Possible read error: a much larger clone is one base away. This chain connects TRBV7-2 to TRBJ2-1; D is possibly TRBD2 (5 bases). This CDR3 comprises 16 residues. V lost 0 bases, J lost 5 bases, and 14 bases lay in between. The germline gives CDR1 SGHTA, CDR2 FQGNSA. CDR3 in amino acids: CASSLALGVGDNEQFF. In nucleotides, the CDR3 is TGTGCCAGCAGCTTAGCCTTGGGAGTCGGGGACAATGAGCAGTTCTTC.

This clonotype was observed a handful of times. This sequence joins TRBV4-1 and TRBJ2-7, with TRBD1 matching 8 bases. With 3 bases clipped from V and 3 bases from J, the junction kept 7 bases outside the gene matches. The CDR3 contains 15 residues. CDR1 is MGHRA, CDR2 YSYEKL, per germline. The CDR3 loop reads CASSQITGTGYEQYF. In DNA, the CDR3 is TGCGCCAGCAGCCAGATAACCGGGACAGGCTACGAGCAGTACTTC.

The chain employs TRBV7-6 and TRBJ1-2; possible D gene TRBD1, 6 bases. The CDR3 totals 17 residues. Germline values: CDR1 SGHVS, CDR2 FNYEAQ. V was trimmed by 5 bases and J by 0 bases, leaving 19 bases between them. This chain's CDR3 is CASSAQGPHLPNYGYTF. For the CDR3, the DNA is TGTGCCAGCAGCGCTCAGGGGCCGCACCTGCCTAACTATGGCTACACCTTC.

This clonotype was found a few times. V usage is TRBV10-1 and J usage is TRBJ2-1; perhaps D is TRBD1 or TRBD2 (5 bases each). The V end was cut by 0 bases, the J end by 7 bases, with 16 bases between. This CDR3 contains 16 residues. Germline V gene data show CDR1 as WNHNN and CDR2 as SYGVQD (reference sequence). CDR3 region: CASSESVGRATNEQFF. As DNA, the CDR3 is TGCGCCAGCAGTGAGTCCGTGGGGCGGGCCACGAATGAGCAGTTCTTC.

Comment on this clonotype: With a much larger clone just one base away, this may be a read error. The CDR3, as DNA: TGCAGTGCTCACGACAGGGGCGCCGGGGAGCTGCTTTTT. It specifies CSAHDRGAGELLF. J is TRBJ2-2 and V is TRBV20-1; 8 bases fit TRBD1. The CDR3 spans 13 residues. CDR1 DFQATT and CDR2 SNEGSKA come from the germline V gene (reference sequence).

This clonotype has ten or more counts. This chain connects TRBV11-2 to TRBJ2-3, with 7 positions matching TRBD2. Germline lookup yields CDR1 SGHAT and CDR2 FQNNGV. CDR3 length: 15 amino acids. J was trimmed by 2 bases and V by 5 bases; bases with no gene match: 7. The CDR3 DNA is TGTGCCAGCAGCCCGACCGGGACTACCACAGATACGCAGTATTTT. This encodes CASSPTGTTTDTQYF.

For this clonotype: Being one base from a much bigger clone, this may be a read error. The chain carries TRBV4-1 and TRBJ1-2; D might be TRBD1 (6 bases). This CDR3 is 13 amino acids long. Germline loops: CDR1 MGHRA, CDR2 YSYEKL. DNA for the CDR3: TGCGCCAGCAGCCAAAGACAGGAGCTAGGCTACGCCTTC. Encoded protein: CASSQRQELGYAF.

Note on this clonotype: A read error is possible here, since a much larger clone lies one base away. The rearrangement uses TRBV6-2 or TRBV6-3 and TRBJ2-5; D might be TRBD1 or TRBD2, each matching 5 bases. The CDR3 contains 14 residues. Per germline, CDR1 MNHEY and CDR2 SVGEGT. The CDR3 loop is CASSSTGAQETRYF. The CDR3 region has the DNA TGTGCCAGCAGTTCCACCGGGGCCCAAGAGACCCGGTACTTC.

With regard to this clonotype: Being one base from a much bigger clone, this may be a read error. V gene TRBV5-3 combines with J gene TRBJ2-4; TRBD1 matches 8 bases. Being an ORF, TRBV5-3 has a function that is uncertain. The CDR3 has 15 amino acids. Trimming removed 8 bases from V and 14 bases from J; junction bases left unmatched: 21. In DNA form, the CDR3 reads TGTGCCAGCAGCCCCACCCGGTCTGGCGCAGGGGGCGAGTACTTC. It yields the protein CASSPTRSGAGGEYF.

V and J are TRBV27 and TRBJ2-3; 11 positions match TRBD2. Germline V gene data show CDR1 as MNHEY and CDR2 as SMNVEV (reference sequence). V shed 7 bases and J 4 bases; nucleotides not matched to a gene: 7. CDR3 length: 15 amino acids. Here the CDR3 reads CASTIAGGPPDTQYF. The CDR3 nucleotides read TGTGCCAGCACCATAGCGGGAGGGCCCCCAGATACGCAGTATTTT.

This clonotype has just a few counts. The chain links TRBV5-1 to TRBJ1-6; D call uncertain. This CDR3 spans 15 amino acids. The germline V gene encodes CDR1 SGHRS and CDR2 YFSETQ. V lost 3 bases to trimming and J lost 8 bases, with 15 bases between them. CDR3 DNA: TGCGCCAGCAGCTGGATTACCCTTCAAGATTCACCCCTCCACTTT. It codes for CASSWITLQDSPLHF.

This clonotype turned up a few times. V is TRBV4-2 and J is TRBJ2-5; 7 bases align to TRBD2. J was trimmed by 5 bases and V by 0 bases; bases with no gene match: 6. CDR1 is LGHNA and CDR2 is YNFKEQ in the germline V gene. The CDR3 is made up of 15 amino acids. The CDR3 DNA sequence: TGTGCCAGCAGCCAAGATGCGGGAGAGTTCGAGACCCAGTACTTC. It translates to CASSQDAGEFETQYF.

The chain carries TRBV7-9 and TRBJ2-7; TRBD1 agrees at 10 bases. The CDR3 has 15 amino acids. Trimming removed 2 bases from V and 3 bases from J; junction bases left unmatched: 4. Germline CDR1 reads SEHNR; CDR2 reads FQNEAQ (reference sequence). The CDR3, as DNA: TGTGCCAGCAGCTTACTGACAGGGGGCGTCTACGAGCAGTACTTC. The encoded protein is CASSLLTGGVYEQYF.

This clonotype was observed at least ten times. CDR3 protein: CASSPWTGQETQYF. The CDR3 DNA follows: TGTGCCAGCAGCCCTTGGACAGGGCAAGAGACCCAGTACTTC. The chain carries TRBV11-2 and TRBJ2-5; 8 positions agree with TRBD1. The junction had 4 bases not matched to a gene; V was cut back by 5 bases and J by 2 bases. The germline V gene has CDR1 SGHAT and CDR2 FQNNGV. The CDR3 is made up of 14 amino acids.

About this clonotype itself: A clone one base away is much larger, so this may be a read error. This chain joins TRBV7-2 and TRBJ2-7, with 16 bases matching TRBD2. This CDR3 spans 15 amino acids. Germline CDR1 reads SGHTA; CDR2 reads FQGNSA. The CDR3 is CASRLGLAGGQEQCF. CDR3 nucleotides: TGTGCCAGCAGACTGGGACTAGCGGGGGGGCAGGAGCAGTGCTTC.

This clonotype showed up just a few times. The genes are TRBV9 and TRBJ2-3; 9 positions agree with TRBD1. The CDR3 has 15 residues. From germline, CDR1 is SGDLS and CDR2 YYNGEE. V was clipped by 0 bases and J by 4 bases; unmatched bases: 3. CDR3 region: CASSVEGQGSDTQYF. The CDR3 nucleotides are TGTGCCAGCAGCGTAGAGGGACAGGGATCAGATACGCAGTATTTT.

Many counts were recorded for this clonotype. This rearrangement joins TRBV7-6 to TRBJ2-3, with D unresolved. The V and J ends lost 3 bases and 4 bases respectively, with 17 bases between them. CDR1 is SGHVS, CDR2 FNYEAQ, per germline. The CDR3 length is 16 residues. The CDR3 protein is CASSLRPESPPDTQYF. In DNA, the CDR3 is TGTGCCAGCAGCTTGAGACCAGAAAGCCCCCCAGATACGCAGTATTTT.

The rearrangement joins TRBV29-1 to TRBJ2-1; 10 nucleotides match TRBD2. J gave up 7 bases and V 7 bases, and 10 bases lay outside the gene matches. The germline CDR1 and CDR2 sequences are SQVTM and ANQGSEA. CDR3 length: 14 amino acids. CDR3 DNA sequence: TGCAGCGCTGAGGGAAGCGGGAGGGAGAATGAGCAGTTCTTC. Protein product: CSAEGSGRENEQFF.